The 4 T cell receptor beta chains reported below all come from one sample, sequenced in a study of blood T cell repertoires in COVID-19. Clones were sequenced by immunoSEQ multiplex PCR, and TCRdb holds only the in-frame ones, with some missing. The repertoire includes some 62,000 clones, more than 65% of them detected once, and roughly 4.8% sits in the top ten. The source material was peripheral blood. Receptors originate from a human donor in a cohort sampled during active COVID-19.

This sequence joins TRBV5-4 and TRBJ1-5, with 7 bases aligning to TRBD1. This CDR3 contains 15 residues. Trimming cost V 4 bases and J 5 bases; bases outside gene matches: 9. Per the germline V gene, CDR1 is SGHNT and CDR2 is YYREEE (reference sequence). DNA of the CDR3: TGTGCCAGCAGCCCCGGGACAGCAGGGGATCAGCCCCAGCATTTT. It translates to CASSPGTAGDQPQHF.

CDR3 in DNA: TGTGCCAGCAGCCGACAGGTTGGTCAAGAGACCCAGTACTTC. Encoded protein: CASSRQVGQETQYF. The chain employs TRBV5-4 and TRBJ2-5; perhaps TRBD1 as D (6 bases). The CDR3 runs to 14 residues. CDR1 and CDR2 from the germline V gene are SGHNT and YYREEE (reference sequence). Trimming took 4 bases from V and 2 from J, leaving 12 bases between them.

The J gene is TRBJ2-4, the V gene TRBV3-1 (or the pseudogene TRBV3-2); D not certain. The CDR3 loop spans 19 amino acids. The ends were cut back, 2 bases at V and 0 bases at J, with 20 bases in the middle. The germline gives CDR1 LGHDT, CDR2 YNNKEL (reference sequence). The DNA for the CDR3 is TGTGCCAGCAGCCAAATCGCCCCCGACATATTGCTAGCCAAAAACATTCAGTACTTC. This encodes CASSQIAPDILLAKNIQYF.

The chain recombines TRBV5-6 with TRBJ1-2, with 7 nucleotides matching TRBD1. The CDR3 length is 14 residues. Germline V gives CDR1 SGHDT, CDR2 YYEEEE. The V and J ends lost 4 bases and 4 bases, in that order; junction bases with no gene match: 7. The chain's CDR3 is CASSPGTDSYGYTF. The DNA of the CDR3 is TGTGCCAGCAGCCCCGGGACAGACTCCTATGGCTACACCTTC.